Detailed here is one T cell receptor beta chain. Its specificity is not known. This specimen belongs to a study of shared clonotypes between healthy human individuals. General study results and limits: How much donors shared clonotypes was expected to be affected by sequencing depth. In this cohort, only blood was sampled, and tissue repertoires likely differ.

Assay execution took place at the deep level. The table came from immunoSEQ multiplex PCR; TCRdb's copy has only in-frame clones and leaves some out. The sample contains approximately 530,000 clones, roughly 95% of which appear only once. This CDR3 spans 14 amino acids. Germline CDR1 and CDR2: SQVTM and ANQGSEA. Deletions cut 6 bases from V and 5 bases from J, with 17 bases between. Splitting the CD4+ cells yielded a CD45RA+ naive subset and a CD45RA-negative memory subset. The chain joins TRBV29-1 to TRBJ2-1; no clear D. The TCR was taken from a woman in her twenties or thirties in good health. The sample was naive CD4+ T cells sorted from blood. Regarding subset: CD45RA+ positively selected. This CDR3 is CSVARDWLDNEQFF. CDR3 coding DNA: TGCAGCGTAGCTCGAGACTGGCTCGACAATGAGCAGTTCTTC.